These 8 T cell receptor beta chains share one sample of origin, sequenced in a study of OX40 agonist ivuxolimab in advanced cancers. TCRdb keeps only in-frame clones here, not all; method: immunoSEQ multiplex PCR. Of about 19,000 clones listed, 83% are singletons. Specimen: CD4+ or CD8+ T cells sorted from blood, collected in a trial of the OX40 agonist ivuxolimab. The source is an adult with an advanced solid tumor such as melanoma, head and neck, liver or kidney cancer.

V gene TRBV11-1 combines with J gene TRBJ2-2; 10 nucleotides agree with TRBD1. V was pared by 5 bases and J by 5 bases, with 8 bases of the junction left unmatched. The CDR3 is 16 residues long. Germline V gene data show CDR1 as SGHAT and CDR2 as FQDESV (reference sequence). The CDR3 sequence: CASSNTGTGVTGELFF. The CDR3 DNA follows: TGTGCCAGCAGCAACACCGGGACAGGGGTTACCGGGGAGCTGTTTTTT.

The CDR3 nucleotides are TGTGCCAGCAGCTGGGACTCCTCCTACGAGCAGTACTTC. It is translated as CASSWDSSYEQYF. The chain couples TRBV5-4 to TRBJ2-7, with D perhaps TRBD2 (6 bases). The length of the CDR3 is 13 residues. Trimming cost V 3 bases and J 0 bases, with 7 bases left between them. The V gene's germline CDR1 is SGHNT and CDR2 YYREEE (reference sequence).

This sequence joins TRBV6-1 and TRBJ2-1; D is unclear. Per germline, CDR1 MNHNS and CDR2 SASEGT. CDR3 size: 16 residues. With 3 bases removed from V and 5 bases from J, the gap between germline ends came to 17 bases. The CDR3 here is CASSDRSSGLNNEQFF. DNA of the CDR3: TGTGCCAGCAGTGATAGGTCCTCCGGCCTTAACAATGAGCAGTTCTTC.

This clone showed up just once. This chain uses TRBV20-1 with TRBJ2-5, with no clear D. Germline lookup yields CDR1 DFQATT and CDR2 SNEGSKA (reference sequence). The CDR3 has 11 residues. V lost 2 bases to trimming and J lost 5 bases, with 6 bases between them. The CDR3 DNA is TGCAGTGCTAGAAGCCCGGAGACCCAGTACTTC. As protein: CSARSPETQYF.

The chain joins TRBV28 to TRBJ2-7, with D possibly TRBD1 on 6 matching bases. The CDR3 has 15 amino acids. Deletions cut 6 bases from V and 2 bases from J, with 17 bases between. The germline V gene encodes CDR1 MDHEN and CDR2 SYDVKM. CDR3 residues: CASSPRGTPAYEQYF. CDR3 bases: TGTGCCAGCAGCCCCCGAGGGACACCAGCCTACGAGCAGTACTTC.

The V and J genes are TRBV7-3 and TRBJ2-7; D might be TRBD1 (6 bases). CDR3 length: 14 amino acids. The V and J ends lost 5 bases and 0 bases respectively, with 11 bases between them. The V gene's germline CDR1 is SGHTA and CDR2 FQGTGA. As DNA, the CDR3 is TGTGCCAGCAGCGAGGGGGTCAGCTCCTACGAGCAGTACTTC. This codes for CASSEGVSSYEQYF.

This clone was detected only a few times. The J gene is TRBJ2-7, the V gene TRBV10-3; the D gene is possibly TRBD2 (5 bases). The CDR3 is 16 residues long. V gave up 8 bases and J gave up 2 bases, with 22 bases separating them. Looked up from germline, CDR1 is ENHRY and CDR2 is SYGVKD. CDR3 coding DNA: TGTGCCATCCGCCCCGCCGTCGGGGATGGGACCTACGAGCAGTACTTC. This gives the protein CAIRPAVGDGTYEQYF.

The V call is TRBV6-4, the J call TRBJ2-3; 7 bases align to TRBD2. J gave up 2 bases and V 6 bases, and 2 bases lay outside the gene matches. The CDR3 is made up of 13 amino acids. Germline loops: CDR1 MRHNA, CDR2 SNTAGT. The CDR3 nucleotides read TGTGCCAGCAGCAGCGGGGACACAGATACGCAGTATTTT. It is translated as CASSSGDTDTQYF.